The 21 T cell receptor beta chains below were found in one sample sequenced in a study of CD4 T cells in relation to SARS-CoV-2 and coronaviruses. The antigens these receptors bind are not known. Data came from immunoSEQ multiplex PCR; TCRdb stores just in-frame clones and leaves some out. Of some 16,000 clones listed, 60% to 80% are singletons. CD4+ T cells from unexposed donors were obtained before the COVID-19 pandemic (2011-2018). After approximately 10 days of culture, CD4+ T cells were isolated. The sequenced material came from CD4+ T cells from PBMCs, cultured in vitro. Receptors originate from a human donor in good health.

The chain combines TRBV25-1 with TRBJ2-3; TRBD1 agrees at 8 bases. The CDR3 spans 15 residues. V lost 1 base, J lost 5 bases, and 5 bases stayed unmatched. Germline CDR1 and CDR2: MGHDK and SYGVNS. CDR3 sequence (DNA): TGTGCCAGCAGTGAATCACAGGGGGGTCTAGATACGCAGTATTTT. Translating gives CASSESQGGLDTQYF.

Here the CDR3 DNA reads TGTGCCAGCAGTGTAGATGTTCACACCTATGGCTACACCTTC. Translation gives CASSVDVHTYGYTF. The V call is TRBV25-1, the J call TRBJ1-2; no clear D gene. The germline V gene encodes CDR1 MGHDK and CDR2 SYGVNS. The CDR3 sequence is 14 residues long. With 4 bases removed from V and 4 bases from J, the gap between germline ends came to 13 bases.

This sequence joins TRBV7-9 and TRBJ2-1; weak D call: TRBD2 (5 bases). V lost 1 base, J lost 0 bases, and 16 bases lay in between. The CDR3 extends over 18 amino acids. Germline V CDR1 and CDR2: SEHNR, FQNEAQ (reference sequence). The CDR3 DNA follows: TGTGCCAGCAGCTTAGTGTCGGTAGCGCTAAGCTCCTACAATGAGCAGTTCTTC. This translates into CASSLVSVALSSYNEQFF.

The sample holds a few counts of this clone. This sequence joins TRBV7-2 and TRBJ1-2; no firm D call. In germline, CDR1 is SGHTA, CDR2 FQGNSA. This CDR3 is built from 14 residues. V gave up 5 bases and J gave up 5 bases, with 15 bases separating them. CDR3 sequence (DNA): TGTGCCAGCAGCGCACAAAGTACACCTTATGGCTACACCTTC. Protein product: CASSAQSTPYGYTF.

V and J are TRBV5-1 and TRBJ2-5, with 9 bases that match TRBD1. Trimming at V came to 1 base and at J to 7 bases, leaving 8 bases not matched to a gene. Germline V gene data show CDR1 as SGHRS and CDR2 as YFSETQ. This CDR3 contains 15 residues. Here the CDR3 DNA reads TGCGCCAGCAGCTTGACGGGACAGGGCCTAGGGACCCAGTACTTC. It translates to CASSLTGQGLGTQYF.

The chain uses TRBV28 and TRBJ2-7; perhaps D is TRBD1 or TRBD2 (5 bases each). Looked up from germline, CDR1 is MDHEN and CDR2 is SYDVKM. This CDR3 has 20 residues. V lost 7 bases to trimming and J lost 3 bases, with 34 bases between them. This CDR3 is CASNPRRGVFIVGGDYEQYF. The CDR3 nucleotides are TGTGCCAGCAACCCACGTCGAGGGGTTTTTATCGTTGGGGGAGACTACGAGCAGTACTTC.

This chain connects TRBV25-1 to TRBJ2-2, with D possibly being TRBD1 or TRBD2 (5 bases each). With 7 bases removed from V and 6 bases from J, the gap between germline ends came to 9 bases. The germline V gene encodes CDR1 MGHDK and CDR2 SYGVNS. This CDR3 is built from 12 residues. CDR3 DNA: TGTGCCAGCACTCGGGGCGCCGGGGAGCTGTTTTTT. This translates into CASTRGAGELFF.

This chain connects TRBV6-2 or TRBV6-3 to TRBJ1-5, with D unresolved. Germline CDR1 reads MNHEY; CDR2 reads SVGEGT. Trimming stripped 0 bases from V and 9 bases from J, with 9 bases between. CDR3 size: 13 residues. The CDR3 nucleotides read TGTGCCAGCAGTTACTCTTCCACCCCGCCCCAGCATTTT. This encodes CASSYSSTPPQHF.

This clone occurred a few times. In DNA, the CDR3 is TGCGCCAGCAGCTGGAGACAGGGGGGCGACGAGCAGTACTTC. As protein: CASSWRQGGDEQYF. The chain recombines TRBV5-1 with TRBJ2-7, with 9 bases aligning to TRBD1. Germline values: CDR1 SGHRS, CDR2 YFSETQ. With 3 bases clipped from V and 5 bases from J, the junction kept 6 bases outside the gene matches. This CDR3 spans 14 amino acids.

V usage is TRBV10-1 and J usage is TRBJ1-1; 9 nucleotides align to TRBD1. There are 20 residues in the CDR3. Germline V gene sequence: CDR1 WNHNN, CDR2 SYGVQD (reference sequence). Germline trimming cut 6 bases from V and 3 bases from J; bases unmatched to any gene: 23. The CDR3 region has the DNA TGCGCCAGCAGGGCCCAAAGATCGACAGGGGGGAAAAAGGGTTACACTGAAGCTTTCTTT. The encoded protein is CASRAQRSTGGKKGYTEAFF.

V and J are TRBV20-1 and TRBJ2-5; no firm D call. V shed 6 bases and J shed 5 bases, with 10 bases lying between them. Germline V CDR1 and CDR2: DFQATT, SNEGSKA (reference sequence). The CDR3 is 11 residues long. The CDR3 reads CSARGLETQYF. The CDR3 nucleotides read TGCAGTGCACGTGGGTTGGAGACCCAGTACTTC.

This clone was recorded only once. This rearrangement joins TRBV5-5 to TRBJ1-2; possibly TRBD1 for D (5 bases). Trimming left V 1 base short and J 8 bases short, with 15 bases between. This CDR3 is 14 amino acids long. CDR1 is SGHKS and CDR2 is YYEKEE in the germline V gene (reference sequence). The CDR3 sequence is CASSLQGRVAGYTF. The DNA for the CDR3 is TGTGCCAGCAGCTTGCAGGGCAGGGTGGCGGGCTACACCTTC.

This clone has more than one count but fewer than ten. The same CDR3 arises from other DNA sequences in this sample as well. The CDR3 DNA is TGTGCCAGCAGCTCGGGCTCCTACAATGAGCAGTTCTTC. This translates into CASSSGSYNEQFF. The chain carries TRBV11-3 and TRBJ2-1; D not certain. With 4 bases removed from V and 0 bases from J, the gap between germline ends came to 4 bases. Germline CDR1 SGHNT, CDR2 YENEEA. The CDR3 sequence is 13 residues long. The full variable domain, completed using reference TRBV11-3 and TRBJ2-1, is EAGVVQSPRYKIIEKKQPVAFWCNPISGHNTLYWYLQNLGQGPELLIRYENEEAVDDSQLPKDRFSAERLKGVDSTLKIQPAELGDSAVYLCASSSGSYNEQFFGPGTRLTVL.

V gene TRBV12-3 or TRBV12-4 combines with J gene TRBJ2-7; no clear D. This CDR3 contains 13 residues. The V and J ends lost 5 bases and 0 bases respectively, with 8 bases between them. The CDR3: CASSTGDSYEQYF. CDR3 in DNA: TGTGCCAGCAGTACTGGAGACTCCTACGAGCAGTACTTC.

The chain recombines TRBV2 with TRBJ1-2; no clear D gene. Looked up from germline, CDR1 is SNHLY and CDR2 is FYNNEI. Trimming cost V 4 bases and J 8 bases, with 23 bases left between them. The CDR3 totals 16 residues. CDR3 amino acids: CASSVLAGGPSEGYTF. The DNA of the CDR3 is TGTGCCAGCAGTGTCTTGGCGGGAGGGCCCTCGGAAGGCTACACCTTC.

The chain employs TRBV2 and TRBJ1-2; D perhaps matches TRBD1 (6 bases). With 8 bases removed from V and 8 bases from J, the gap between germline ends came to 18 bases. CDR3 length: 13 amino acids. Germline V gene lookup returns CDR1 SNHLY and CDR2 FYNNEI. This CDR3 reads CASEGLGTRGYTF. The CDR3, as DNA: TGTGCCAGCGAGGGTCTTGGGACAAGAGGCTACACCTTC.

The CDR3 DNA follows: TGTGCCAGCAGTATACAGGGGGATACTGAAGCTTTCTTT. The encoded protein is CASSIQGDTEAFF. The chain combines TRBV6-5 with TRBJ1-1; TRBD1 agrees at 8 bases. V lost 5 bases to trimming and J lost 5 bases; unmatched junction nucleotides: 4. The CDR3 contains 13 residues. The germline V gene has CDR1 MNHEY and CDR2 SVGAGI.

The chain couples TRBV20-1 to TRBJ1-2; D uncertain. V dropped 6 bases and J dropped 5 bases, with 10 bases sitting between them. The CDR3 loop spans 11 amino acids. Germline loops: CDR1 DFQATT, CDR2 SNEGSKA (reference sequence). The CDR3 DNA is TGCAGTGCCAGGCTCTGGTATGGCTACACCTTC. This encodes CSARLWYGYTF.

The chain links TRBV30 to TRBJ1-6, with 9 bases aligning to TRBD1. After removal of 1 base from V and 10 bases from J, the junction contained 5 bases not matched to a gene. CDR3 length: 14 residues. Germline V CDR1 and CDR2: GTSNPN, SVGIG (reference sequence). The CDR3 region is CAWSAGTGWSPLHF. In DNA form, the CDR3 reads TGTGCCTGGAGTGCCGGGACAGGGTGGTCACCCCTCCACTTT.

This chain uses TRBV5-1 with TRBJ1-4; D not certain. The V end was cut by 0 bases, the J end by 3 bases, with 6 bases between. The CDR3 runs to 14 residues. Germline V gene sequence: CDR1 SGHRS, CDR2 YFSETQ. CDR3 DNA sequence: TGCGCCAGCAGCTTGGCAGCCTCTAATGAAAAACTGTTTTTT. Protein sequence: CASSLAASNEKLFF. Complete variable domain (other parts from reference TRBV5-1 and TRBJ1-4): KAGVTQTPRYLIKTRGQQVTLSCSPISGHRSVSWYQQTPGQGLQFLFEYFSETQRNKGNFPGRFSGRQFSNSRSEMNVSTLELGDSALYLCASSLAASNEKLFFGSGTQLSVL.

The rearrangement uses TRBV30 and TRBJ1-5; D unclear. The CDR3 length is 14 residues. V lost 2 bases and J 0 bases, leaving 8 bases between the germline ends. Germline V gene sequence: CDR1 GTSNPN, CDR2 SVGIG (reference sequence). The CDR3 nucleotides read TGTGCCTGGAGTTTTACCGTTAGCAATCAGCCCCAGCATTTT. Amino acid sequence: CAWSFTVSNQPQHF.